The source of this T cell receptor beta chain is a study of glioma-infiltrating T cells after dendritic cell vaccination. As for the study in general: Autologous tumor lysate was loaded overnight onto monocyte-derived dendritic cells grown 6 to 7 days with IL-4 and GM-CSF.

Primers: 60 V beta forward and 13 J beta reverse. The assay was immunoSEQ multiplex PCR, and TCRdb's table has in-frame clones only and misses some. The top ten clones hold 5% to 6.5% of a sample with approximately 50,000 clones, around 89% of them seen once. The time point denotes: after dendritic cell vaccination, including at tumor progression/relapse. All glioblastoma patients lacked an isocitrate dehydrogenase mutation. The receptor was isolated from a human donor with glioblastoma. Source: blood, taken after dendritic cell vaccination.

This CDR3 reads CASSAGNEQFF. Written as DNA, the CDR3 is TGTGCCAGCAGCGCGGGGAATGAGCAGTTCTTC. V is TRBV6-5 and J is TRBJ2-1; possibly TRBD2 for D (6 bases). The CDR3 sequence is 11 residues long. Germline V gives CDR1 MNHEY, CDR2 SVGAGI. The ends were cut back, 6 bases at V and 7 bases at J, with 7 bases in the middle.